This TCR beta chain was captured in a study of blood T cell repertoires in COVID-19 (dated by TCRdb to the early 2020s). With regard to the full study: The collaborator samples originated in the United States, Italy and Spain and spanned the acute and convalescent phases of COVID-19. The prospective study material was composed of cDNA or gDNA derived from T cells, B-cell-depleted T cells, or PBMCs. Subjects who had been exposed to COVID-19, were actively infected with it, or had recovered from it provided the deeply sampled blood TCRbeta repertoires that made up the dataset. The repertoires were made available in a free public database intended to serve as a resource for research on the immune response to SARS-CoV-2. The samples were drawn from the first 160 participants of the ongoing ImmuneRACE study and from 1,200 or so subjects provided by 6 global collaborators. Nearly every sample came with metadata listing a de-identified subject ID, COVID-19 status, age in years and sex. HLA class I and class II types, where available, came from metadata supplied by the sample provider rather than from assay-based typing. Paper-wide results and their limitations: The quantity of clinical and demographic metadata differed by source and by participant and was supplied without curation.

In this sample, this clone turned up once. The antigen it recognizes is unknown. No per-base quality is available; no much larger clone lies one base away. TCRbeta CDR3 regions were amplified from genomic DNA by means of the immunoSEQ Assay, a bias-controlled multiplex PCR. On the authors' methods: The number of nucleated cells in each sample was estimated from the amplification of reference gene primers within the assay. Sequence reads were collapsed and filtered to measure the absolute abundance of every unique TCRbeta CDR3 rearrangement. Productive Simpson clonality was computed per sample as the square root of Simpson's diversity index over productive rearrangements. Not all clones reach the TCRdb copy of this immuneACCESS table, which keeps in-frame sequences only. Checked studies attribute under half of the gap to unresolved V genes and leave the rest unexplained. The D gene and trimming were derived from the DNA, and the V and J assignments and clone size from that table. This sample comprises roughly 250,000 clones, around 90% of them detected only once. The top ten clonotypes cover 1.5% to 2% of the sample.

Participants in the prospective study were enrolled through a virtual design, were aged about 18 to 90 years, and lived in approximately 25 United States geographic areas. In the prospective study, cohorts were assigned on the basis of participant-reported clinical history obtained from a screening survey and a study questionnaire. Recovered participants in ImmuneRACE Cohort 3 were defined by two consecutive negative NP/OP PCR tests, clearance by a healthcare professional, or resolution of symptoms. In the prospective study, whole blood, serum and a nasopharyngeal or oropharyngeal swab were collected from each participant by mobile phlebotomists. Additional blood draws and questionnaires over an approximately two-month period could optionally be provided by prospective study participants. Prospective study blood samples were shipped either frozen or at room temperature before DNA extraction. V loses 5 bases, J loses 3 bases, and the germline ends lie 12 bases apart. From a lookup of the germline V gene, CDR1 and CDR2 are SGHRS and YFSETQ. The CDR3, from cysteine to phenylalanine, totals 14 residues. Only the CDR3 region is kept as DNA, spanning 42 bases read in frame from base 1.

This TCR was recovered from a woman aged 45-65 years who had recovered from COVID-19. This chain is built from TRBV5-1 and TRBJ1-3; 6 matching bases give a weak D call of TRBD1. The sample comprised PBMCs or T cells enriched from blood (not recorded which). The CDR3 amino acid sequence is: CASREGHSGNTIYF. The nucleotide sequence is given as TGCGCCAGCAGAGAGGGACATAGTGGAAACACCATATATTTT.